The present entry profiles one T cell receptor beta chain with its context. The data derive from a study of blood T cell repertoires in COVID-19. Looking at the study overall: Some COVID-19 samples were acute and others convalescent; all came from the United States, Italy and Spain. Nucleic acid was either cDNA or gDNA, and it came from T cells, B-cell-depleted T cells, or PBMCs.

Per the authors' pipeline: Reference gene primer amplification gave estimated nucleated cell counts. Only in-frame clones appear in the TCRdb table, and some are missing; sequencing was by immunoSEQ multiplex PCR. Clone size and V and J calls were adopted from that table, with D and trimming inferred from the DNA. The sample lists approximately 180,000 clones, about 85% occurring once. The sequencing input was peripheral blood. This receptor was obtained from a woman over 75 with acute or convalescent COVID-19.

In DNA form, the CDR3 reads TGTGCCAGCAGGTTCTCCTGGGGGCTGTTCTTC. Translation gives CASRFSWGLFF. V gene TRBV7-2 combines with J gene TRBJ2-1, with D maybe TRBD1 (6 bases). CDR3 length: 11 residues. V lost 6 bases, J lost 15 bases, and 15 bases lay in between. Germline assignment: CDR1 SGHTA and CDR2 FQGNSA. The full variable domain, rest sourced from reference TRBV7-2 and TRBJ2-1, is GAGVSQSPSNKVTEKGKDVELRCDPISGHTALYWYRQSLGQGLEFLIYFQGNSAPDKSGLPSDRFSAERTGGSVSTLTIQRTQQEDSAVYLCASRFSWGLFFGPGTRLTVL.